This entry features one T cell receptor beta chain sequence. Its matching antigen is unknown. This CDR3 region has 14 residues. Germline V CDR1 and CDR2: SGHDT, YYEEEE. The V end was cut by 4 bases, the J end by 5 bases, with 13 bases between. This sample was taken from a study of T cells after yellow fever vaccination. They built TCR cDNA with 5'RACE template switching, a step that put in a universal primer site and UMIs. TCRdb redid the calling of the 5' RACE reads with MiXCR, one entry per CDR3 protein. Among 620,000 or so distinct CDR3 sequences listed, around a sixth were seen once. Findings of the study overall: Shared CD4/CD8 clonotypes were a small share, likely from convergent recombination.

The sequence was obtained from a man younger than 35 who received the YFV17D yellow fever vaccine. The chain combines TRBV5-6 with TRBJ1-5; D not resolved. Material: PBMCs, obtained 5 days after the first yellow fever vaccination. This chain's CDR3 is CASSAGRRDQPQHF. CDR3 bases: TGTGCCAGCAGCGCCGGCCGGAGGGATCAGCCCCAGCATTTT.